This T cell receptor (beta chain) came from a study of blood T cell repertoires in COVID-19. The assay was immunoSEQ multiplex PCR, and TCRdb's table has in-frame clones only and misses some. The table has 70,000 or so clones, 65% to 90% seen once; the top ten hold under 13%. Germline V gives CDR1 SGHRS, CDR2 YFSETQ. V was trimmed by 4 bases and J by 8 bases, leaving 18 bases between them. This CDR3 spans 14 amino acids. The chain has TRBV5-1 and TRBJ1-2, with D unclear. This receptor was obtained from a man between 65 and 79 years old with active or convalescent COVID-19. Sequencing was performed on peripheral blood. The CDR3 reads CASSLYNNPNGYTF. CDR3 sequence (DNA): TGCGCCAGCAGCCTGTACAATAACCCAAACGGCTACACCTTC.